What follows is one T cell receptor beta chain and its context. Germline V gene lookup returns CDR1 MNHEY and CDR2 SVGAGI. Germline trimming cut 8 bases from V and 6 bases from J; bases unmatched to any gene: 6. CDR3 length equals 14 residues. Sequenced by immunoSEQ multiplex PCR; TCRdb stores in-frame clones only, minus some. The sample consists of approximately 110,000 clones, roughly 92% of them appearing once. The sample comes from a study of control samples from healthy donors and cancer patients. The sequence was obtained from a young woman in good health. The sample taken for sequencing was blood. The gene calls are TRBV6-5 and TRBJ2-5, with TRBD2 identical over 13 bases. The CDR3 protein is CASYRTSGSKTQYF. The CDR3 bases are TGTGCCAGCTATAGGACTAGCGGGAGTAAGACCCAGTACTTC.